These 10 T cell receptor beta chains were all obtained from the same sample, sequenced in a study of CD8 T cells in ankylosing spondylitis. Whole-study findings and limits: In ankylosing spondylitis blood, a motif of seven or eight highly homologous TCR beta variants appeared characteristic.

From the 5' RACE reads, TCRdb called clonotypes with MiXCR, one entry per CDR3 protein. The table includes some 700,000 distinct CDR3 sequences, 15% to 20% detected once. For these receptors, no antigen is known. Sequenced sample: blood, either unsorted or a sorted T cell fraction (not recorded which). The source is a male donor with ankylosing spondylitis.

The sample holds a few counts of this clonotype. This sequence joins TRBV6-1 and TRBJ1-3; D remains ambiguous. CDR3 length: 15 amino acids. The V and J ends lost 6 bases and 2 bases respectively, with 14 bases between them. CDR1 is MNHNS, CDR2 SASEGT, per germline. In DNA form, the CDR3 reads TGTGCCAGCAGCCCCGACGGAGCCCCTGGAAACACCATATATTTT. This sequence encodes CASSPDGAPGNTIYF.

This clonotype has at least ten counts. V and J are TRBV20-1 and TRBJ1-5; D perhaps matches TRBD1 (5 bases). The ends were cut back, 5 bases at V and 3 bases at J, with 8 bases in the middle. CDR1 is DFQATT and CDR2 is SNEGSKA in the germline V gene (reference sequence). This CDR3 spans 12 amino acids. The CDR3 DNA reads TGCAGTGCTGGGGGACTCAATCAGCCCCAGCATTTT. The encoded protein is CSAGGLNQPQHF.

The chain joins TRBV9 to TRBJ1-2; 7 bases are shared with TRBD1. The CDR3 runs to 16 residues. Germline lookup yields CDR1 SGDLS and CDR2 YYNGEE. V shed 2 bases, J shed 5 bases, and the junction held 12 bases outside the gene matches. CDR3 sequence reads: CASSVFTTPGGYGYTF. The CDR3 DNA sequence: TGTGCCAGCAGCGTGTTTACGACTCCAGGGGGTTATGGCTACACCTTC.

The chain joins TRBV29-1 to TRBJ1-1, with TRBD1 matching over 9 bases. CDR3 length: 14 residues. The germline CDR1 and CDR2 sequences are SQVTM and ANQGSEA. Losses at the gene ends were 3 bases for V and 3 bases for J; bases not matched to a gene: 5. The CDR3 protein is CSVEPWDRDTEAFF. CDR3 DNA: TGCAGCGTTGAGCCGTGGGACAGGGACACTGAAGCTTTCTTT.

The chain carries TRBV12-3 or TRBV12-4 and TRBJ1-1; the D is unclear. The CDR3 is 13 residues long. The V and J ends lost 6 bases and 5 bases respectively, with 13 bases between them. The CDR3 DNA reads TGTGCCAGCAGCACCAAATGGGGAACTGAAGCTTTCTTT. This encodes CASSTKWGTEAFF.

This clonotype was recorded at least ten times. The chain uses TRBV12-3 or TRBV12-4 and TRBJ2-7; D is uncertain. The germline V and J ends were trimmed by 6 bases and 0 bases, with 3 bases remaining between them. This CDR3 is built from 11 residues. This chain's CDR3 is CASRDSYEQYF. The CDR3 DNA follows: TGTGCCAGCAGGGACTCCTACGAGCAGTACTTC.

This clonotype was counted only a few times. CDR3 DNA sequence: TGTGCCAGCAGCTCCCTAACGGATCAGCCCCAGCATTTT. Its protein product is CASSSLTDQPQHF. This sequence joins TRBV7-8 and TRBJ1-5, with unresolved D. The germline CDR1 and CDR2 sequences are SGHVS and FQNEAQ. The CDR3 totals 13 residues. V lost 4 bases to trimming and J lost 5 bases, with 9 bases between them.

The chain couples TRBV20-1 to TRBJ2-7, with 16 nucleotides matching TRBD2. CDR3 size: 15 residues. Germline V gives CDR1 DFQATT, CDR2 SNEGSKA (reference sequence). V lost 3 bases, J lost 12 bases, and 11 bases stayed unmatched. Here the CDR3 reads CSARSGLAGGPVGYF. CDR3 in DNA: TGCAGTGCTAGGTCGGGACTAGCGGGAGGGCCCGTGGGGTACTTC.

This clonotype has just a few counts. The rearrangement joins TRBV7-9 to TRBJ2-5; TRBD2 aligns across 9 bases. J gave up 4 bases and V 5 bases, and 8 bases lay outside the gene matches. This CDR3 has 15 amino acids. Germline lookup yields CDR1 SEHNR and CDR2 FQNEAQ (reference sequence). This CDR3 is CASSEPGLAAETQYF. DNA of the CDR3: TGTGCCAGCAGCGAACCGGGACTAGCCGCAGAGACCCAGTACTTC. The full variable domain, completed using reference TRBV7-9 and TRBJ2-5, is DTGVSQNPRHKITKRGQNVTFRCDPISEHNRLYWYRQTLGQGPEFLTYFQNEAQLEKSRLLSDRFSAERPKGSFSTLEIQRTEQGDSAMYLCASSEPGLAAETQYFGPGTRLLVL.

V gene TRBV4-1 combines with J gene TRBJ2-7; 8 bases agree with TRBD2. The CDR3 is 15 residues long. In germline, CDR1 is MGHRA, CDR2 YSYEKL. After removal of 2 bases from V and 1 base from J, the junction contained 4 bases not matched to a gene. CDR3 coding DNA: TGCGCCAGCAGCCAACTAATAGCGGGATCCTACGAGCAGTACTTC. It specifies CASSQLIAGSYEQYF.